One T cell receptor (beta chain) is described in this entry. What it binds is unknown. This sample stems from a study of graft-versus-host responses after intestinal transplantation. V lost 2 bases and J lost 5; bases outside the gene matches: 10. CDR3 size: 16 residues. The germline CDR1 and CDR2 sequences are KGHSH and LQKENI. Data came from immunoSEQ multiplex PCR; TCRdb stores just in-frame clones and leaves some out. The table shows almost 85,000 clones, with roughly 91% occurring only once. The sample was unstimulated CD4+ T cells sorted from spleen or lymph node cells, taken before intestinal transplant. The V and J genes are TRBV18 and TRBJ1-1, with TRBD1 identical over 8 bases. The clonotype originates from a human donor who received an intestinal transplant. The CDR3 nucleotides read TGTGCCAGCTCACCAGCACAGGGGGTTGTAGGGACTGAAGCTTTCTTT. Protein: CASSPAQGVVGTEAFF.